This TCR beta chain was retrieved from a study of cytomegalovirus exposure and HLA in healthy donors. Notes on the study in general: Looking again later, the authors saw that most CMV-associated TCR beta chains seemed HLA-restricted.

A remark on this clone: The target antigen is unknown.

The PCR had 60 Vbeta and 13 Jbeta primers. Libraries were prepared by immunoSEQ multiplex PCR; TCRdb keeps only in-frame clonotypes and omits some of them. This table has fewer than 70,000 clones, roughly 70% appearing once. Germline V gives CDR1 SGHKS, CDR2 YYEKEE (reference sequence). V was pared by 4 bases and J by 3 bases, with 6 bases of the junction left unmatched. The CDR3 length is 14 residues. The source material was PBMCs. The V call is TRBV5-5, the J call TRBJ1-1, with 7 positions matching TRBD1. The sequence was collected from a woman aged 25 to 39 in good health and CMV-seronegative. The CDR3 reads CASSLITGDTEAFF. The CDR3 DNA reads TGTGCCAGCAGCCTAATCACAGGGGACACTGAAGCTTTCTTT.